Listed below are T cell receptor beta chains from one sample, sequenced in a study of early T cells in non-severe SARS-CoV-2 infection. TCRdb re-derived calls from the 5' RACE reads in MiXCR, one entry per CDR3 protein. The sample contains 100,000 to 120,000 distinct CDR3 sequences, around 12% of which appear only once. The sample here was whole blood, taken at baseline. The receptors originated from an adult who was a healthcare worker with PCR-confirmed SARS-CoV-2 infection or an uninfected control (not recorded which). CDR3s include the opening cysteine and the closing phenylalanine or tryptophan. A D gene is named only where the DNA matches it firmly. The size field is filled for only some rows; it gives once, few, many or a size class.

>16|.|TRBV4-1|.|TRBJ1-3
CASSRTSGFSGNTIYF
TGCGCCAGCAGTCGGACATCTGGATTCTCTGGAAACACCATATATTTT
>16|TRBD1|TRBV18|.|TRBJ2-3
CAGSPFAGGVVDTQYF
TGTGCCGGCTCACCATTCGCAGGGGGAGTTGTAGATACGCAGTATTTT
>11|.|TRBV10-2|.|TRBJ1-2
CASGTSSGYTF
TGCGCCAGCGGGACATCCAGTGGCTACACCTTC
>15|.|TRBV7-2|many|TRBJ1-1
CASSLGGQGNTEAFF
TGTGCCAGCAGCTTAGGGGGCCAGGGGAACACTGAAGCTTTCTTT
>16|TRBD2|TRBV24-1|many|TRBJ2-1
CATSDDTSGGPNEQFF
TGTGCCACCAGTGACGATACTAGCGGGGGGCCCAATGAGCAGTTCTTC
>14|.|TRBV27|.|TRBJ1-2
CASSFSGPVYGYTF
TGTGCCAGCAGTTTCAGTGGGCCGGTCTATGGCTACACCTTC
>16|TRBD2|TRBV11-2|many|TRBJ2-3
CASSSISGGIADTQYF
TGTGCCAGCAGCTCAATCAGCGGGGGGATTGCAGATACGCAGTATTTT
>15|.|TRBV7-9|few|TRBJ2-3
CASSLATASTDTQYF
TGTGCCAGCAGCTTAGCGACGGCTAGCACAGATACGCAGTATTTT
>15|.|TRBV7-3|few|TRBJ2-3
CASSYLRGKGDTQYF
TGTGCCAGCAGCTATTTACGGGGCAAGGGGGATACGCAGTATTTT
>13|.|TRBV6-6|few|TRBJ1-2
CAVKRDITYGYTF
TGTGCGGTTAAGAGGGACATAACCTATGGCTACACCTTC
>13|.|TRBV20-1|few|TRBJ1-2
CSARTQLNYGYTF
TGCAGTGCTAGGACCCAGCTTAACTATGGCTACACCTTC
>13|.|TRBV5-1|.|TRBJ2-7
CASSHDRTGEQYF
TGCGCCAGCAGCCACGACAGGACGGGCGAGCAGTACTTC
>13|.|TRBV12-3/TRBV12-4|once|TRBJ2-2
CASSSRRLGELFF
TGTGCCAGCAGTTCTAGGCGTCTCGGGGAGCTGTTTTTT
>15|TRBD1|TRBV18|.|TRBJ1-1
CASSLRTGLDTEAFF
TGTGCCAGCTCTCTTAGGACAGGGCTGGACACTGAAGCTTTCTTT
>13|TRBD1|TRBV10-3|.|TRBJ2-7
CAISETGGDEQYF
TGTGCCATCAGCGAGACAGGGGGCGACGAGCAGTACTTC
>17|TRBD2|TRBV3-1|.|TRBJ2-1
CASSQDVGLGTYNEQFF
TGTGCCAGCAGCCAAGATGTGGGACTAGGGACATACAATGAGCAGTTCTTC
>14|.|TRBV5-1|few|TRBJ1-1
CASSQGEEGTEAFF
TGCGCCAGCAGCCAAGGGGAGGAGGGCACTGAAGCTTTCTTT
>15|TRBD2|TRBV12-3/TRBV12-4|few|TRBJ2-5
CASRPGTSGQETQYF
TGTGCCAGCAGGCCTGGAACTAGCGGGCAAGAGACCCAGTACTTC
>15|.|TRBV3-1|many|TRBJ1-3
CASSHAGSSGNTIYF
TGTGCCAGCAGCCACGCGGGGAGCTCTGGAAACACCATATATTTT
>14|.|TRBV7-9|.|TRBJ2-1
CASSLDVTPNEQFF
TGTGCCAGCAGCTTAGACGTGACCCCGAATGAGCAGTTCTTC
>17|.|TRBV19|.|TRBJ1-2
CASSHRAWAEPNYGYTF
TGTGCCAGTAGTCACCGGGCGTGGGCAGAACCTAACTATGGCTACACCTTC
>11|.|TRBV15|few|TRBJ1-6
CATSSGGTLHF
TGTGCCACCAGCAGCGGGGGGACCCTCCACTTT
>13|.|TRBV20-1|.|TRBJ2-3
CSAKDRWTDTQYF
TGCAGTGCTAAGGACAGATGGACAGATACGCAGTATTTT
>14|.|TRBV6-5|few|TRBJ2-5
CASRAGTYQETQYF
TGTGCCAGCCGGGCCGGGACTTACCAAGAGACCCAGTACTTC
>11|.|TRBV2|.|TRBJ1-1
CASRPTVGAFF
TGTGCCAGCAGACCGACAGTTGGGGCTTTCTTT
>13|.|TRBV2|many|TRBJ2-1
CASSVFSYNEQFF
TGTGCCAGCAGTGTATTCTCCTACAATGAGCAGTTCTTC
>13|.|TRBV24-1|.|TRBJ2-4
CATSDGRENIQYF
TGTGCCACCAGTGATGGACGGGAAAACATTCAGTACTTC
>14|TRBD1|TRBV18|.|TRBJ1-1
CASSLQGDGDEAFF
TGTGCCAGCTCACTTCAGGGGGACGGCGATGAAGCTTTCTTT
>23|.|TRBV6-6|many|TRBJ2-7
CASSPNMGGTVRRTNSPPYEQYF
TGTGCCAGCAGTCCCAACATGGGGGGGACAGTACGCAGGACGAATTCTCCCCCTTACGAGCAGTACTTC
>12|.|TRBV29-1|.|TRBJ1-1
CSVEDPGTEAFF
TGCAGCGTTGAAGATCCGGGCACTGAAGCTTTCTTT
>12|TRBD1|TRBV5-4|.|TRBJ1-2
CASSRDRYGYTF
TGTGCCAGCAGCCGGGACAGATATGGCTACACCTTC
>15|.|TRBV27|few|TRBJ2-2
CASSLEGLYTGELFF
TGTGCCAGCAGTTTAGAGGGCTTGTACACCGGGGAGCTGTTTTTT
>12|.|TRBV7-9|few|TRBJ2-7
CASSRSDYEQYF
TGTGCCAGCAGCCGTAGCGACTACGAGCAGTACTTC
>13|.|TRBV5-1|.|TRBJ2-7
CASALTGSYEQYF
TGCGCCAGCGCCCTTACAGGGTCCTACGAGCAGTACTTC
>18|.|TRBV4-1|few|TRBJ2-6
CASSLIPGGGSGANVLTF
TGCGCCAGCAGCCTCATCCCAGGGGGAGGCTCTGGGGCCAACGTCCTGACTTTC
>15|TRBD1|TRBV27|.|TRBJ1-4
CASSPRTGRNEKLFF
TGTGCCAGCAGTCCGCGGACAGGGAGGAATGAAAAACTGTTTTTT
>12|.|TRBV29-1|.|TRBJ2-1
CSGGTVYNEQFF
TGCAGCGGCGGGACCGTCTACAATGAGCAGTTCTTC
>11|.|TRBV20-1|few|TRBJ2-7
CSARVRAEQYF
TGCAGTGCTAGAGTTCGTGCGGAGCAGTACTTC
>15|TRBD2|TRBV6-5|.|TRBJ2-7
CASSYGTSATYEQYF
TGTGCCAGCAGTTACGGGACTAGCGCTACCTACGAGCAGTACTTC
>14|.|TRBV9|.|TRBJ2-2
CASSVVGNTGELFF
TGTGCCAGCAGCGTAGTCGGGAACACCGGGGAGCTGTTTTTT
>14|.|TRBV7-9|.|TRBJ1-1
CASSLEGGVTEAFF
TGTGCCAGCAGCTTAGAGGGAGGGGTTACTGAAGCTTTCTTT
>16|.|TRBV27|.|TRBJ2-4
CASSPLRALAKNIQYF
TGTGCCAGCAGTCCCTTAAGGGCGTTAGCCAAAAACATTCAGTACTTC
>15|.|TRBV5-1|.|TRBJ2-4
CASSITGMVKNIQYF
TGCGCCAGCAGCATTACAGGGATGGTCAAAAACATTCAGTACTTC
>14|.|TRBV6-6|.|TRBJ1-4
CASSYSYGMAEKFF
TGTGCCAGCAGTTACTCGTACGGGATGGCAGAGAAGTTTTTT
>15|.|TRBV20-1|.|TRBJ2-2
CSASPKGRFTGELFF
TGCAGTGCTAGCCCAAAGGGACGTTTCACCGGGGAGCTGTTTTTT
>12|TRBD2|TRBV20-1|few|TRBJ2-1
CSAKRGYNEQFF
TGCAGTGCTAAGCGGGGATACAATGAGCAGTTCTTC
>11|.|TRBV20-1|.|TRBJ1-1
CSAKEDTEAFF
TGCAGTGCTAAAGAGGACACTGAAGCTTTCTTT
>15|.|TRBV4-1|.|TRBJ2-5
CASSQAPHPRETQYF
TGCGCCAGCAGCCAAGCCCCACACCCCCGAGAGACCCAGTACTTC
>13|.|TRBV5-1|.|TRBJ2-5
CASSYLPQETQYF
TGCGCCAGCAGCTACCTACCCCAAGAGACCCAGTACTTC
>14|.|TRBV29-1|few|TRBJ2-1
CSVVGRVADNEQFF
TGCAGCGTTGTGGGGCGGGTCGCCGACAATGAGCAGTTCTTC
>15|.|TRBV14|.|TRBJ2-5
CASSPRDSREETQYF
TGTGCCAGCAGCCCCCGGGACTCCAGAGAGGAGACCCAGTACTTC
>13|.|TRBV19|.|TRBJ2-2
CASRRVDTGELFF
TGTGCCAGTCGGAGGGTAGACACCGGGGAGCTGTTTTTT
>13|TRBD1|TRBV29-1|few|TRBJ2-7
CSVRTGRSYEQYF
TGCAGCGTCAGGACAGGCCGCTCCTACGAGCAGTACTTC